This TCR beta chain was sequenced during a study of cytomegalovirus exposure and HLA in healthy donors. Study outcomes and limitations: Roughly uniform sequencing depth across donors was assumed, possibly incorrectly. Analysis was performed later, and it showed HLA-associated TCR beta chains to be more clonally expanded than equally common others.

PCR employed 60 Vbeta and 13 Jbeta primers. Generated by immunoSEQ multiplex PCR, the TCRdb table keeps only in-frame clones and is missing some. In the table there are around 97,000 clones, approximately 9% of which are singletons. The V gene lost 4 bases and the J gene lost 15 bases, with 26 bases spanning the gap. CDR3 length: 15 amino acids. Germline V gives CDR1 SGHNT, CDR2 YYREEE (reference sequence). This clone was observed a few times. The target antigen is unknown. This receptor was obtained from a man over 45 in good health and CMV-seropositive. The sample consisted of PBMCs. This sequence joins TRBV5-4 and TRBJ2-1; D is uncertain. The CDR3 nucleotides read TGTGCCAGCAGCCCTCCCGGTGAAAAGAAAATCTCTTGGTTCTTC. Its translation is CASSPPGEKKISWFF.